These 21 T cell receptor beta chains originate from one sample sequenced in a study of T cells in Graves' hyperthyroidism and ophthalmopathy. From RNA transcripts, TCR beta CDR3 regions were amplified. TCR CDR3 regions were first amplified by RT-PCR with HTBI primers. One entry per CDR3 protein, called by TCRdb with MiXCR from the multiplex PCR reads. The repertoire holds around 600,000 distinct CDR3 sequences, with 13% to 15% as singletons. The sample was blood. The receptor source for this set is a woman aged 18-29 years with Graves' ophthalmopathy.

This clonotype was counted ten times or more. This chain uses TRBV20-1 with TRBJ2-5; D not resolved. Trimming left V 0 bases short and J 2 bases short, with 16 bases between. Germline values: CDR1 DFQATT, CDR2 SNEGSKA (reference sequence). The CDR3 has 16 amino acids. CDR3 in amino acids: CSARDRAETSQETQYF. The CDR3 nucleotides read TGCAGTGCTAGAGATCGGGCAGAGACTTCACAAGAGACCCAGTACTTC.

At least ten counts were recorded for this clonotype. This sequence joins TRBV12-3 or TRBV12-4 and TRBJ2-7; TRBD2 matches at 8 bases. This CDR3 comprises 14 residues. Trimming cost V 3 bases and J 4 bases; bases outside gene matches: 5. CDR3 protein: CASSFTAGGYEQYF. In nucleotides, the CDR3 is TGTGCCAGCAGTTTTACGGCGGGAGGTTACGAGCAGTACTTC.

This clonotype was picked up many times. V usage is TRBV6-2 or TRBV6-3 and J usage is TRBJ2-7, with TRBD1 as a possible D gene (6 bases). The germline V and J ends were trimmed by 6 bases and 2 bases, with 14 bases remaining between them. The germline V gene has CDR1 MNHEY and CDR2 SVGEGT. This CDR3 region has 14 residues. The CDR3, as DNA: TGTGCCAGCAGAACCGACAGGCCAACCTACGAGCAGTACTTC. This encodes CASRTDRPTYEQYF.

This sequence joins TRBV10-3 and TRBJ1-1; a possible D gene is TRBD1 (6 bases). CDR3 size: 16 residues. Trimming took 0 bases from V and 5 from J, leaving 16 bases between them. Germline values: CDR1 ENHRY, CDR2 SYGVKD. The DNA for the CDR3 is TGTGCCATCAGTGAGTCCGTTTATAGGGGGGGTACTGAAGCTTTCTTT. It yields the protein CAISESVYRGGTEAFF.

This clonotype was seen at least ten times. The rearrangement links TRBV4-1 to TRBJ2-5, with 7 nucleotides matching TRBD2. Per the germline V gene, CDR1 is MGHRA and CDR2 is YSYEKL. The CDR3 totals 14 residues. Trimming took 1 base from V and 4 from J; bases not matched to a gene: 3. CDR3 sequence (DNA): TGCGCCAGCAGCCAAGGGGAGGGTCTAGAGACCCAGTACTTC. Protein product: CASSQGEGLETQYF.

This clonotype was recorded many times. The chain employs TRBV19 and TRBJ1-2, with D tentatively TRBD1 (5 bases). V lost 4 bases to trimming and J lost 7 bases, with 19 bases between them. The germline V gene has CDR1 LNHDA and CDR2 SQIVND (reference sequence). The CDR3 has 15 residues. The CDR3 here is CASSKSMGDGLGYTF. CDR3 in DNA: TGTGCCAGTAGTAAGTCCATGGGGGACGGTCTTGGCTACACCTTC.

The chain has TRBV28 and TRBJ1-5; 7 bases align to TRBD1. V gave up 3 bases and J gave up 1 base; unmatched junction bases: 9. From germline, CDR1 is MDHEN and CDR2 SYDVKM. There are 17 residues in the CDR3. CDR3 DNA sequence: TGTGCCAGCAGTTTCTTACAGGGGAGCGCCAGCAATCAGCCCCAGCATTTT. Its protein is CASSFLQGSASNQPQHF.

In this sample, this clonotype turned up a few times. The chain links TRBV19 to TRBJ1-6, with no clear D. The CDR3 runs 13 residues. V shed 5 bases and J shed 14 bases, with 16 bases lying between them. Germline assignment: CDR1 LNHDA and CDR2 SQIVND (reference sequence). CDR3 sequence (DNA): TGTGCCAGTAGTCGAGCCGGACTCTCTTCCCTCCACTTT. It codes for CASSRAGLSSLHF.

The CDR3 sequence is CAWSVVRGAADTQYF. The CDR3 DNA sequence: TGTGCCTGGAGTGTTGTTAGGGGGGCGGCAGATACGCAGTATTTT. This chain connects TRBV30 to TRBJ2-3, with D perhaps given as TRBD1 or TRBD2 (6 bases each). From germline, CDR1 is GTSNPN and CDR2 SVGIG (reference sequence). This CDR3 comprises 15 residues. Trimming shortened V by 0 bases and J by 4 bases, and 14 bases separated the two germline ends.

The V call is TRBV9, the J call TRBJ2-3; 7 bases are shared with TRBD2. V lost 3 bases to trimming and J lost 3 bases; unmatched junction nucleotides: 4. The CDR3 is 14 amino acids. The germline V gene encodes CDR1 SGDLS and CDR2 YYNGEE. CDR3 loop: CASSDGGRTDTQYF. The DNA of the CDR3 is TGTGCCAGCAGCGATGGCGGGAGAACAGATACGCAGTATTTT.

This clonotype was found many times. The CDR3 is CASSYEGTGDEQYF. CDR3 coding DNA: TGTGCCAGCAGTTACGAAGGGACAGGGGACGAGCAGTACTTC. The chain couples TRBV6-2 or TRBV6-3 to TRBJ2-7, with TRBD1 matching over 10 bases. V dropped 2 bases and J dropped 5; count of bases not matched to a gene: 3. The germline V gene has CDR1 MNHEY and CDR2 SVGEGT. The CDR3 has 14 amino acids.

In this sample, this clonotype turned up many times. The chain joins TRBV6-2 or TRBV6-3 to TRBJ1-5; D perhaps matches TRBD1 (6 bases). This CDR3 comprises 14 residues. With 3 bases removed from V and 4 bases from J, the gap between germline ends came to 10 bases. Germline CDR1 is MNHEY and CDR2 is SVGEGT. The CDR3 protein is CASSYYTGNQPQHF. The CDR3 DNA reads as TGTGCCAGCAGTTATTATACAGGGAATCAGCCCCAGCATTTT.

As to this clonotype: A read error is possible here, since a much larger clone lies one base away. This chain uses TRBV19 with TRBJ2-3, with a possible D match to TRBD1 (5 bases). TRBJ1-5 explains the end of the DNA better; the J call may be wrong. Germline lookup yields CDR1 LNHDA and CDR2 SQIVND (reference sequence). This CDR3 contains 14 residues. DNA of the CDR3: TGTGCCAGTAGTATCGACGTAGGGGCAGATACGCAGCATTTT. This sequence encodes CASSIDVGADTQHF.

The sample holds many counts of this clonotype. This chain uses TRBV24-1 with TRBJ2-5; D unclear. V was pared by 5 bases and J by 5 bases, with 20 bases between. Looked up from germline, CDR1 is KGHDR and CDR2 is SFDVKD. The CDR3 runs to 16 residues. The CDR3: CATSAPSLGSWETQYF. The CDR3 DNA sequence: TGTGCCACCAGTGCCCCAAGCCTCGGTTCGTGGGAGACCCAGTACTTC.

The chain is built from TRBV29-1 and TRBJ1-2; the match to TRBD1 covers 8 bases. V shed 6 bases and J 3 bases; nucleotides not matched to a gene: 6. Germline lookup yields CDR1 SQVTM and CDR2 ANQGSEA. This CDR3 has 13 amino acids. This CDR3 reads CSVPADRDYGYTF. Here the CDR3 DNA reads TGCAGCGTCCCTGCGGACAGGGACTATGGCTACACCTTC.

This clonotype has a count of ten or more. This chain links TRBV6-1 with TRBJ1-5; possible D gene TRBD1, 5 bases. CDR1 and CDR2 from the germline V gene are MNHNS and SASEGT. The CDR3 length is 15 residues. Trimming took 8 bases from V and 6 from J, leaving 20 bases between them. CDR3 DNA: TGTGCCAGCTCCGGGACCTCAAACCCCACTCAGCCCCAGCATTTT. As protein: CASSGTSNPTQPQHF.

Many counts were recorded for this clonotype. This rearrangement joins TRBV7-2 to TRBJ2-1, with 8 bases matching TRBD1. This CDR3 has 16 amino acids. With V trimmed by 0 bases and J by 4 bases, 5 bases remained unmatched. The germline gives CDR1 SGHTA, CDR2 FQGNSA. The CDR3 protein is CASSLAWTGQYNEQFF. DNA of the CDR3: TGTGCCAGCAGCTTAGCATGGACAGGGCAGTACAATGAGCAGTTCTTC.

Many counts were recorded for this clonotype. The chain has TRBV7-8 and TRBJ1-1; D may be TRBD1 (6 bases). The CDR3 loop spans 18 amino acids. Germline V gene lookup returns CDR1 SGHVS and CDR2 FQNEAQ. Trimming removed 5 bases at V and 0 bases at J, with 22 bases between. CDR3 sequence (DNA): TGTGCCAGCAGCCGCCCCCAGGGGAGCGGGGGCATGAACACTGAAGCTTTCTTT. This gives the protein CASSRPQGSGGMNTEAFF.

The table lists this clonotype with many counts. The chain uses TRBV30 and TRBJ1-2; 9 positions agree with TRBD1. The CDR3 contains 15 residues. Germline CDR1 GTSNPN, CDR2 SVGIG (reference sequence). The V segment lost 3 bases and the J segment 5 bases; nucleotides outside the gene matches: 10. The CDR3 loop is CAWSATGGAEYGYTF. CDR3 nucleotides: TGTGCCTGGAGCGCCACAGGGGGCGCGGAGTATGGCTACACCTTC. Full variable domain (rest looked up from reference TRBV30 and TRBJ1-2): SQTIHQWPATLVQPVGSPLSLECTVEGTSNPNLYWYRQAAGRGLQLLFYSVGIGQISSEVPQNLSASRPQDRQFILSSKKLLLSDSGFYLCAWSATGGAEYGYTFGSGTRLTVV.

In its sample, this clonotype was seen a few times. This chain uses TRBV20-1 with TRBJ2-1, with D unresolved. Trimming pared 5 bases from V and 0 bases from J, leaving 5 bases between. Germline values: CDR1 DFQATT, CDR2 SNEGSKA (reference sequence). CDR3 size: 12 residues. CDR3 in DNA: TGCAGTGCTCTAAACTCCTACAATGAGCAGTTCTTC. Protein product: CSALNSYNEQFF.

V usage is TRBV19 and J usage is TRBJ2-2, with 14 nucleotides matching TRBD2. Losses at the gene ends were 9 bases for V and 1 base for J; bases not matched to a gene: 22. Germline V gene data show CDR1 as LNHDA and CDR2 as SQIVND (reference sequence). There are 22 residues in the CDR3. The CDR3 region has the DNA TGTGCCAGGACCGAGAAATTACAGGGACTAGCGGGAGACGAAAGGAACACCGGGGAGCTGTTTTTT. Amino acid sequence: CARTEKLQGLAGDERNTGELFF. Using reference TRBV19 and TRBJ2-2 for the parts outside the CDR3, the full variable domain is DGGITQSPKYLFRKEGQNVTLSCEQNLNHDAMYWYRQDPGQGLRLIYYSQIVNDFQKGDIAEGYSVSREKKESFPLTVTSAQKNPTAFYLCARTEKLQGLAGDERNTGELFFGEGSRLTVL.